The 5 T cell receptor beta chains listed next were all sequenced from one sample in a study of blood T cells in healthy people across ages. Sample-barcoded 5' priming and a J-beta primer mix drove a second PCR of 7 to 11 cycles. A single record per CDR3 protein comes from TCRdb applying MiXCR to the 5' RACE reads. The table includes about 1.8 million distinct CDR3 sequences, around half detected once. Sequenced input: blood. The receptors come from a woman aged 40-49 years in good health.

This clonotype was seen a few times. The chain uses TRBV27 and TRBJ1-2; D perhaps matches TRBD1 (6 bases). This CDR3 spans 13 amino acids. Germline CDR1 reads MNHEY; CDR2 reads SMNVEV (reference sequence). Trimming stripped 7 bases from V and 4 bases from J, with 13 bases between. The CDR3 bases are TGTGCCAGCACCTACAGGGTCGGCTATGGCTACACCTTC. This sequence encodes CASTYRVGYGYTF.

The V and J genes are TRBV6-5 and TRBJ1-1, with D hard to call. Deletions cut 5 bases from V and 2 bases from J, with 12 bases between. Per germline, CDR1 MNHEY and CDR2 SVGAGI. CDR3 length: 14 amino acids. CDR3 in amino acids: CASSPTVFNTEAFF. The CDR3 nucleotides are TGTGCCAGCAGTCCTACAGTCTTTAACACTGAAGCTTTCTTT.

This clonotype was seen a few times. The chain carries TRBV5-6 and TRBJ2-1; D is uncertain. V dropped 1 base and J dropped 8 bases, with 13 bases sitting between them. Germline V gene sequence: CDR1 SGHDT, CDR2 YYEEEE. The CDR3 consists of 14 residues. CDR3: CASSLISVVDEQFF. The CDR3 DNA follows: TGTGCCAGCAGCTTGATCAGCGTGGTGGATGAGCAGTTCTTC.

This clonotype appeared once. V and J are TRBV25-1 and TRBJ2-3, with a possible D match to TRBD2 (6 bases). V was trimmed by 4 bases and J by 7 bases, leaving 15 bases between them. The CDR3 is 14 amino acids. Germline V gene lookup returns CDR1 MGHDK and CDR2 SYGVNS. In DNA, the CDR3 is TGTGCCAGCAGTGCCTTGGCCGGGGGAAATACGCAGTATTTT. This codes for CASSALAGGNTQYF.

V is TRBV28 and J is TRBJ2-5, with a weak D call TRBD2 (6 bases). Trimming pared 7 bases from V and 1 base from J, leaving 16 bases between. In germline, CDR1 is MDHEN, CDR2 SYDVKM. The CDR3 contains 15 residues. The CDR3 DNA reads TGTGCCAGCATGGAGTATGTGGGGGGCCAAGAGACCCAGTACTTC. Protein: CASMEYVGGQETQYF. Together with reference TRBV28 and TRBJ2-5, the CDR3 gives the full variable domain: DVKVTQSSRYLVKRTGEKVFLECVQDMDHENMFWYRQDPGLGLRLIYFSYDVKMKEKGDIPEGYSVSREKKERFSLILESASTNQTSMYLCASMEYVGGQETQYFGPGTRLLVL.